The 3 T cell receptor beta chains in this list originate from one sample, sequenced in a study of kidney transplant recipient with SARS-CoV-2 infection. MiXCR, applied by TCRdb to the reads, yields one record per CDR3 protein. In the table there are approximately 240,000 distinct CDR3 sequences, 25% to 35% of which are singletons. Sequencing was performed on a blood sample, taken at baseline and around day 110 from a kidney transplant recipient. The source is a young adult male patient who had COVID-19 and was a kidney transplant recipient. Some T cells may have originated in the graft donor.

This clonotype was counted only a few times. The V call is TRBV11-2, the J call TRBJ2-5; D tentatively reads TRBD1 or TRBD2 (5 bases each). CDR1 and CDR2 (germline): SGHAT, FQNNGV. V was trimmed by 1 base and J by 0 bases, leaving 6 bases between them. CDR3 size: 14 residues. CDR3 bases: TGTGCCAGCAGCTTAGGGGGGTACCAAGAGACCCAGTACTTC. Encoded protein: CASSLGGYQETQYF.

For this clonotype: This clone may be a read error of a much larger clone one base away. This sequence joins TRBV6-6 and TRBJ2-2; 10 positions agree with TRBD2. CDR3 size: 14 residues. Losses at the gene ends were 10 bases for V and 9 bases for J; bases not matched to a gene: 11. CDR1 and CDR2 from the germline V gene are MNHNY and SVGAGI (reference sequence). CDR3 bases: TGTGCCATTCAGCGGGAGGGGGGATCAAGGGAGCTGTTTTTT. Translating gives CAIQREGGSRELFF.

The table lists this clonotype with many counts. V gene TRBV30 combines with J gene TRBJ1-2; no definite D call. Germline lookup yields CDR1 GTSNPN and CDR2 SVGIG (reference sequence). CDR3 length: 16 amino acids. Trimming took 5 bases from V and 4 from J, leaving 23 bases between them. In nucleotides, the CDR3 is TGTGCCTGGTCCGTAAAGCGTTATAGAAAGACCTATGGCTACACCTTC. As protein: CAWSVKRYRKTYGYTF.